A single sample is the source of the 25 T cell receptor beta chains below, sequenced in a study of T cell repertoires in cytomegalovirus infection. Using its own MiXCR run on the reads, TCRdb lists one record per CDR3 protein. This table holds 350,000 to 500,000 distinct CDR3 sequences, roughly 30% found once. The material sequenced was PBMCs. Source of these receptors: a human donor in good health (CMV status not recorded). Some clones in this sample may be carry-over from other donors' samples.

This clonotype has just a few counts. This rearrangement joins TRBV7-9 to TRBJ2-3, with unresolved D. Germline V lookup: CDR1 SEHNR, CDR2 FQNEAQ (reference sequence). The CDR3 length is 15 residues. V lost 5 bases and J 0 bases, leaving 12 bases between the germline ends. CDR3 in DNA: TGTGCCAGCAGCGCCCCCTCGACTAGCACAGATACGCAGTATTTT. It translates to CASSAPSTSTDTQYF.

The chain couples TRBV7-9 to TRBJ1-6; possibly TRBD1 for D (6 bases). CDR1 and CDR2 from the germline V gene are SEHNR and FQNEAQ (reference sequence). Trimming removed 4 bases at V and 7 bases at J, with 14 bases between. The CDR3 is made up of 15 amino acids. CDR3 in amino acids: CASSSPGTSNSPLHF. Here the CDR3 DNA reads TGTGCCAGCAGCTCACCCGGGACATCGAATTCACCCCTCCACTTT.

This chain links TRBV28 with TRBJ2-7; 7 bases map to TRBD1. CDR1 and CDR2 (germline): MDHEN, SYDVKM. With V trimmed by 6 bases and J by 4 bases, 12 bases remained unmatched. CDR3 size: 15 residues. Here the CDR3 DNA reads TGTGCCAGCAGCCCAGCAGACAGGGATTTTTACGAGCAGTACTTC. Translating gives CASSPADRDFYEQYF.

This clonotype came up a few times. Sequence at one end of the junction differs from germline and may be a read error. The chain recombines TRBV5-3 with TRBJ1-2; D might be TRBD1 (6 bases). TRBV5-3 is recorded as an ORF, its role being uncertain. The CDR3 covers 14 residues. The CDR3 DNA reads TGTGCCAGCAGCTTGGGGGGCCAACTTGGTGGCTACACCTTC. This codes for CASSLGGQLGGYTF.

The chain is built from TRBV28 and TRBJ2-4, with a tentative D call TRBD2 (6 bases). CDR3 length equals 13 residues. V was shortened by 8 bases and J by 1 base, with 9 bases between the two germline ends. The germline V gene has CDR1 MDHEN and CDR2 SYDVKM. The CDR3 loop is CASRAGAKNIQYF. Here the CDR3 DNA reads TGTGCCAGCCGGGCGGGGGCCAAAAACATTCAGTACTTC.

This clonotype was recorded only once. The genes are TRBV29-1 and TRBJ2-5; TRBD1 might be the D (5 bases). The V gene's germline CDR1 is SQVTM and CDR2 ANQGSEA. The germline V and J ends were trimmed by 1 base and 2 bases, with 14 bases remaining between them. The CDR3 extends over 15 amino acids. CDR3 DNA: TGCAGCGTTGAAGTGGTGGGGCCCTTTCAAGAGACCCAGTACTTC. Amino acids: CSVEVVGPFQETQYF.

The chain is built from TRBV3-1 and TRBJ1-2, with D perhaps TRBD1 (6 bases). The CDR3 extends over 15 amino acids. V lost 1 base, J lost 3 bases, and 12 bases lay in between. The germline gives CDR1 LGHDT, CDR2 YNNKEL (reference sequence). The CDR3 DNA reads TGTGCCAGCAGCCAAGCGTCCCCAGGGGACTATGGCTACACCTTC. Protein sequence: CASSQASPGDYGYTF.

This clonotype was picked up many times. The V call is TRBV28, the J call TRBJ2-7; D gene uncertain. V gave up 6 bases and J gave up 2 bases, with 11 bases separating them. The CDR3 covers 13 residues. Germline V gene lookup returns CDR1 MDHEN and CDR2 SYDVKM. CDR3 sequence reads: CASRRTVAYEQYF. CDR3 DNA: TGTGCCAGCAGAAGGACCGTCGCCTACGAGCAGTACTTC.

As regards this clonotype: This may stem from a read error, because a much larger clone lies one nucleotide away. The chain employs TRBV6-8 and TRBJ1-1; D perhaps matches TRBD1 (5 bases). This CDR3 has 14 residues. The germline V gene has CDR1 MNHGY and CDR2 SAAAGT. V was clipped by 5 bases and J by 5 bases, with 15 bases between them. This CDR3 is CASSTVRGSTEAFF. The DNA of the CDR3 is TGTGCCAGCAGTACGGTCCGGGGGAGTACTGAAGCTTTCTTT.

This clonotype was counted between two and nine times. This chain links TRBV20-1 with TRBJ2-4, with a possible D match to TRBD2 (5 bases). Looked up from germline, CDR1 is DFQATT and CDR2 is SNEGSKA (reference sequence). This CDR3 is built from 14 residues. The V and J ends lost 7 bases and 4 bases respectively, with 17 bases between them. The CDR3 DNA sequence: TGCAGTGATCCCTACGACGGGGAGAAAAACATTCAGTACTTC. Translated: CSDPYDGEKNIQYF.

The gene calls are TRBV6-4 and TRBJ1-2; tentative D call: TRBD1 (5 bases). The CDR3 runs 13 residues. V was pared by 0 bases and J by 3 bases, with 5 bases between. Germline values: CDR1 MRHNA, CDR2 SNTAGT. The CDR3 sequence is CASSDSGHYGYTF. CDR3 nucleotide sequence: TGTGCCAGCAGTGACTCGGGACACTATGGCTACACCTTC.

This rearrangement joins TRBV4-3 to TRBJ2-6; a weak D match, TRBD2 (5 bases). The CDR3 is 18 amino acids. From germline, CDR1 is LGHNA and CDR2 YSLEER. The germline V and J ends were trimmed by 4 bases and 1 base, with 17 bases remaining between them. The CDR3 is CASSRQIEGRSGANVLTF. The CDR3 nucleotides read TGCGCCAGCAGCCGCCAGATTGAGGGTAGGTCTGGGGCCAACGTCCTGACTTTC.

The table lists this clonotype with many counts. The chain combines TRBV7-6 with TRBJ2-6; possibly TRBD1 or TRBD2 for D (5 bases each). The CDR3 is 13 amino acids. V shed 11 bases and J shed 2 bases, with 10 bases lying between them. The germline CDR1 and CDR2 sequences are SGHVS and FNYEAQ. The CDR3 reads CAYRDPGANVLTF. CDR3 coding DNA: TGTGCCTATCGGGACCCTGGGGCCAACGTCCTGACTTTC.

This clonotype was observed a handful of times. The genes are TRBV2 and TRBJ2-2; the D is unclear. The germline CDR1 and CDR2 sequences are SNHLY and FYNNEI. CDR3 length: 13 amino acids. Between the trimmed V and J ends, which lost 7 bases and 6 bases, there was a span of 12 bases. CDR3 sequence (DNA): TGTGCCAGCAAAGAAGCCCGGCCCGGGGAGCTGTTTTTT. Translation: CASKEARPGELFF. Full variable domain (rest looked up from reference TRBV2 and TRBJ2-2): EPEVTQTPSHQVTQMGQEVILRCVPISNHLYFYWYRQILGQKVEFLVSFYNNEISEKSEIFDDQFSVERPDGSNFTLKIRSTKLEDSAMYFCASKEARPGELFFGEGSRLTVL.

The table lists this clonotype with many counts. This sequence joins TRBV12-3 or TRBV12-4 and TRBJ2-2; D is perhaps TRBD2 (6 bases). Trimming pared 5 bases from V and 6 bases from J, leaving 16 bases between. CDR3 length: 15 amino acids. For the CDR3, the DNA is TGTGCCAGCAGTCCTCGGGCGGGGTCCCCCGGGGAGCTGTTTTTT. Protein: CASSPRAGSPGELFF.

This chain links TRBV7-3 with TRBJ1-1, with 7 positions matching TRBD1. CDR3 length equals 14 residues. Germline V gene lookup returns CDR1 SGHTA and CDR2 FQGTGA. J lost 6 bases, V lost 5 bases, and 9 bases had no gene match. The CDR3 is CASSESGGTAEAFF. The CDR3 region has the DNA TGTGCCAGCAGCGAAAGTGGGGGGACAGCTGAAGCTTTCTTT.

This clonotype was seen at least ten times. The V and J genes are TRBV6-1 and TRBJ1-6, with 8 positions matching TRBD1. The germline V gene encodes CDR1 MNHNS and CDR2 SASEGT. J was trimmed by 9 bases and V by 2 bases; bases with no gene match: 6. CDR3 length: 15 amino acids. CDR3 in amino acids: CASSEWPGGGSPLHF. The CDR3 DNA is TGTGCCAGCAGTGAATGGCCAGGGGGCGGTTCACCCCTCCACTTT.

In this sample, this clonotype turned up a few times. The gene calls are TRBV4-1 and TRBJ2-5; TRBD1 aligns across 10 bases. Germline values: CDR1 MGHRA, CDR2 YSYEKL. J was trimmed by 5 bases and V by 3 bases; bases with no gene match: 3. This CDR3 has 14 amino acids. CDR3: CASSQGQGWETQYF. For the CDR3, the DNA is TGCGCCAGCAGCCAGGGACAGGGGTGGGAGACCCAGTACTTC.

The rearrangement joins TRBV5-1 to TRBJ2-6; tentative D call: TRBD2 (7 bases). CDR1 is SGHRS and CDR2 is YFSETQ in the germline V gene. This CDR3 has 18 residues. Trimming removed 3 bases at V and 2 bases at J, with 18 bases between. The CDR3 nucleotides are TGCGCCAGCAGCTCTCGGGGGGACACAACTACTGGGGCCAACGTCCTGACTTTC. It translates to CASSSRGDTTTGANVLTF.

This clonotype was counted a few times. The rearrangement links TRBV7-6 to TRBJ2-5; D ambiguous. Germline lookup yields CDR1 SGHVS and CDR2 FNYEAQ. Trimming pared 6 bases from V and 5 bases from J, leaving 16 bases between. This CDR3 comprises 14 residues. The CDR3 protein is CASSPGMGRETQYF. The CDR3 DNA follows: TGTGCCAGCAGTCCTGGGATGGGTCGTGAGACCCAGTACTTC.

The CDR3 nucleotides read TGTGCCAGTAGTCCACTGACAGGGAACTATGGCTACACCTTC. It encodes CASSPLTGNYGYTF. The V gene is TRBV19, the J gene TRBJ1-2; TRBD1 matches at 7 bases. V lost 5 bases, J lost 2 bases, and 5 bases stayed unmatched. The germline V gene encodes CDR1 LNHDA and CDR2 SQIVND (reference sequence). CDR3 size: 14 residues. Based on the CDR3 plus reference TRBV19 and TRBJ1-2, the full variable domain is DGGITQSPKYLFRKEGQNVTLSCEQNLNHDAMYWYRQDPGQGLRLIYYSQIVNDFQKGDIAEGYSVSREKKESFPLTVTSAQKNPTAFYLCASSPLTGNYGYTFGSGTRLTVV.

This clonotype was detected many times. The V and J genes are TRBV7-2 and TRBJ2-5, with 8 bases that match TRBD2. CDR3 length: 15 amino acids. Trimming removed 6 bases from V and 4 bases from J; junction bases left unmatched: 10. Germline assignment: CDR1 SGHTA and CDR2 FQGNSA. The CDR3 nucleotides read TGTGCCAGCAGTAAAGACGGGACTAGAAGAGAGACCCAGTACTTC. Amino acid sequence: CASSKDGTRRETQYF.

V and J are TRBV10-3 and TRBJ2-5; 8 bases line up with TRBD2. The germline V gene has CDR1 ENHRY and CDR2 SYGVKD. The CDR3 loop spans 17 amino acids. Trimming took 0 bases from V and 5 from J; bases not matched to a gene: 11. The chain's CDR3 is CAISESVAGGRRETQYF. The CDR3 nucleotides read TGTGCCATCAGTGAGTCGGTTGCGGGGGGCCGAAGGGAGACCCAGTACTTC.

This sequence joins TRBV4-2 and TRBJ2-1; 7 bases align to TRBD1. Germline V gene lookup returns CDR1 LGHNA and CDR2 YNFKEQ. CDR3 length: 16 residues. With V trimmed by 0 bases and J by 6 bases, 8 bases remained unmatched. CDR3 amino acids: CASSQDKGALGNEQFF. CDR3 nucleotide sequence: TGTGCCAGCAGCCAAGATAAGGGGGCGTTGGGCAATGAGCAGTTCTTC.

V gene TRBV14 combines with J gene TRBJ2-3, with D tentatively TRBD2 (5 bases). V lost 1 base, J lost 4 bases, and 6 bases lay in between. The CDR3 totals 13 residues. Germline V gene sequence: CDR1 SGHDN, CDR2 FVKESK. The CDR3 region is CASSQVGADTQYF. CDR3 DNA sequence: TGTGCCAGCAGCCAAGTCGGGGCAGATACGCAGTATTTT.